The 29 T cell receptor beta chains below were found in one sample sequenced in a study of tumor-infiltrating lymphocytes in primary liver carcinoma. Starting material of about 480 ng total RNA yielded TCR beta cDNA via a constant-region primer. A slightly modified ARM-PCR protocol with three nested multiplex PCR rounds produced these TCR beta libraries. The first two PCR rounds used TRBV1-TRBV30 forward primers with a C-beta reverse primer, 9 to 10 cycles each. Using its own MiXCR run on the multiplex PCR reads, TCRdb lists one record per CDR3 protein. The sample records some 200,000 distinct CDR3 sequences, roughly two thirds being singletons. Unsorted whole blood supplied the blood RNA, and germline DNA was isolated too. Sequencing was performed on peripheral blood. Receptor source: a woman aged 55 to 70 with primary liver carcinoma and hepatitis B virus infection.

About this clonotype itself: A read error is possible here, since a much larger clone lies one base away. The chain couples TRBV28 to TRBJ2-6; TRBD1 might be the D (5 bases). The V gene's germline CDR1 is MDHEN and CDR2 SYDVKM. The CDR3 is 16 amino acids. The CDR3 spells CASSTYTSSGANILTF. In nucleotides, the CDR3 is TGTGCCAGCAGTACCTACACGAGCTCTGGGGCCAACATCCTGACTTTC. Full variable domain (outside the CDR3, taken from reference TRBV28 and TRBJ2-6): DVKVTQSSRYLVKRTGEKVFLECVQDMDHENMFWYRQDPGLGLRLIYFSYDVKMKEKGDIPEGYSVSREKKERFSLILESASTNQTSMYLCASSTYTSSGANILTFGAGSRLTVL.

This clonotype was seen many times. CDR3 sequence: CASSLQLGVQYF. The DNA of the CDR3 is TGTGCCAGCAGCCTACAATTAGGGGTTCAGTACTTC. The rearrangement joins TRBV11-3 to TRBJ2-7, with D possibly TRBD1 on 5 matching bases. The germline V and J ends were trimmed by 5 bases and 10 bases, with 15 bases remaining between them. The germline gives CDR1 SGHNT, CDR2 YENEEA. The CDR3 is 12 residues long.

As concerns this clonotype: At one boundary the junction diverges from the germline segment, which might be a read error. CDR3 in amino acids: CANSQVRLASDEQYF. CDR3 DNA: TGTGCCAACAGCCAAGTTAGACTAGCGAGTGATGAGCAATACTTC. This chain joins TRBV4-2 and TRBJ2-1; 8 nucleotides align to TRBD2. CDR3 length: 15 amino acids. CDR1 and CDR2 from the germline V gene are LGHNA and YNFKEQ.

Turning to this clonotype: Compared with germline, one end of the junction differs, possibly owing to a read error. The CDR3 DNA follows: TGTGTCAGCAGCCCTCTTATCGGCGAGACCCAGTATTTC. Its translation: CVSSPLIGETQYF. The V and J genes are TRBV11-2 and TRBJ2-5; no reliable D call. CDR1 SGHAT and CDR2 FQNNGV come from the germline V gene. The length of the CDR3 is 13 residues.

For this clonotype: A much larger clone differs by one base, so this may be a read error. The rearrangement uses TRBV6-2 or TRBV6-3 and TRBJ1-1, with no clear D. In germline, CDR1 is MNHEY, CDR2 SVGEGT. The CDR3 is 14 amino acids. Here the CDR3 reads CTSSYSIKNTEAFF. CDR3 nucleotide sequence: TGTACCAGCAGTTACTCGATTAAAAACACTGAAGCTTTCTTT.

This clonotype was detected once. A read error may account for a junction end that differs from germline. V is TRBV11-2 and J is TRBJ2-1; D uncertain. The length of the CDR3 is 13 residues. In germline, CDR1 is SGHAT, CDR2 FQNNGV. CDR3 residues: CASSLDVRWEQFF. In DNA, the CDR3 is TGCGCCAGCAGCTTAGATGTTCGGTGGGAGCAGTTCTTC.

Concerning this clonotype: This could be a read error, since a much larger clone is one nucleotide away. The chain recombines TRBV6-1 with TRBJ1-6; 8 bases are a match to TRBD1. The CDR3 is made up of 14 amino acids. Germline-derived CDR1 and CDR2 are MNHNS and SASEGT. The V and J ends lost 4 bases and 8 bases, in that order; junction bases with no gene match: 4. The CDR3 here is CASSADRAYSPLHF. The CDR3 region has the DNA TGTGCCAGCAGTGCGGACAGGGCGTATTCACCCCTCCACTTT.

Details on this clonotype: The junction does not match germline at one end; this may be a read error. The J gene is TRBJ2-4, the V gene TRBV4-2, with TRBD2 identical over 11 bases. This CDR3 is built from 19 residues. Per the germline V gene, CDR1 is LGHNA and CDR2 is YNFKEQ. Written as DNA, the CDR3 is TGTGCCAGCAGCCAAGAGGCCAGACTAGCGGGATGGTCCAAATACATTCAGTACTTC. Protein: CASSQEARLAGWSKYIQYF.

A remark on this clonotype: A read error may be the cause here, since a much bigger clone is one base away. The chain recombines TRBV6-2 or TRBV6-3 with TRBJ1-6; 7 bases are a match to TRBD1. The junction had 13 bases not matched to a gene; V was cut back by 5 bases and J by 12 bases. The CDR3 is 15 amino acids. Germline lookup yields CDR1 MNHEY and CDR2 SVGEGT. The CDR3 DNA sequence: TGTGCCAGCAGTAACCTCAGGGGGGAAAGTTTACCCCTCCACTTT. Its protein product is CASSNLRGESLPLHF.

A remark on this clonotype: Compared with germline, one end of the junction differs, possibly owing to a read error. The V and J genes are TRBV6-6 and TRBJ2-3; 10 bases map to TRBD2. The CDR3 loop spans 17 amino acids. Germline CDR1 is MNHNY and CDR2 is SVGAGI (reference sequence). CDR3 amino acids: CSSSYPPSGRAHNTRYF. CDR3 sequence (DNA): TGTTCCAGCAGTTACCCTCCTAGCGGGAGAGCGCATAATACGCGGTATTTT.

As to this clonotype: A single base separates this from a much larger clone, so it may be a read error. The chain carries TRBV5-4 and TRBJ2-1; unclear D gene. Germline V CDR1 and CDR2: SGHNT, YYREEE (reference sequence). The V end was cut by 1 base, the J end by 8 bases, with 7 bases between. The CDR3 loop spans 12 amino acids. CDR3 DNA: TGTGCCAGCAGCTTGAGGTTGCATGAGCAGTTCTTC. Protein product: CASSLRLHEQFF.

Points on this clonotype: Likely a read error: the CDR3 ends without its conserved phenylalanine or tryptophan. The chain carries TRBV12-3 or TRBV12-4 and TRBJ2-1; 10 positions agree with TRBD1. The CDR3 extends over 14 amino acids. CDR3 coding DNA: TGTGCAAGCAGTTTCGGACAGGGGGGAGGTGAGCAGTTCTTG. Translated: CASSFGQGGGEQFL.

Turning to this clonotype: One end of the junction does not line up with germline, which may come from a read error. V is TRBV28 and J is TRBJ2-1; D gene ambiguous. The germline V gene has CDR1 MDHEN and CDR2 SYDVKM. CDR3 size: 13 residues. CDR3 DNA sequence: TGTGCCAGCAGTCCCCGTGTAAGCAATGAGCAGCTCTTC. Translation gives CASSPRVSNEQLF.

The table lists this clonotype with a count of one. An end of the junction differs from the germline gene, which may be a read error. V usage is TRBV5-5 and J usage is TRBJ2-1; 11 nucleotides agree with TRBD2. The length of the CDR3 is 16 residues. Germline V lookup: CDR1 SGHKS, CDR2 YYEKEE (reference sequence). The CDR3 here is CARSPGGSGRVNEQFF. CDR3 in DNA: TGTGCCCGCAGCCCAGGGGGTAGCGGGAGGGTCAATGAGCAGTTCTTC. The variable domain in full, with the rest retrieved from reference TRBV5-5 and TRBJ2-1, is DAGVTQSPTHLIKTRGQQVTLRCSPISGHKSVSWYQQVLGQGPQFIFQYYEKEERGRGNFPDRFSARQFPNYSSELNVNALLLGDSALYLCARSPGGSGRVNEQFFGPGTRLTVL.

Of note for this clonotype: The conserved phenylalanine or tryptophan is not found at the CDR3 terminus, so this likely reflects a read error. It is unclear where the CDR3 begins or ends on the DNA, so no DNA is shown, and the CDR3 is as TCRdb lists it. The CDR3 protein is CASSESAGGYNEQIL. The rearrangement joins TRBV6-1 to TRBJ2-1; the table's D call TRBD1 went unverified against the DNA. The CDR3 length equals 15 residues, ends included. Germline CDR1 is MNHNS and CDR2 is SASEGT.

Remarks on this clonotype: This clone may be a read error of a much larger clone one base away. V usage is TRBV10-3 and J usage is TRBJ2-5, with 7 bases aligning to TRBD2. Germline V CDR1 and CDR2: ENHRY, SYGVKD. This CDR3 is 13 amino acids long. The CDR3 sequence is CAISGTGGETQCF. CDR3 DNA: TGTGCCATCAGTGGTACGGGGGGAGAGACCCAGTGCTTC.

Comment on this clonotype: A read error is likely, as this CDR3 ends without the conserved phenylalanine or tryptophan. This chain joins TRBV12-3 or TRBV12-4 and TRBJ2-2; the match to TRBD2 covers 9 bases. The V segment lost 3 bases and the J segment 1 base; nucleotides outside the gene matches: 6. This CDR3 spans 17 amino acids. The DNA for the CDR3 is TGTGCCAGCAGTTTGTTCGCTAGCGGGATGAACACCGGGGAGCTGTTTCTT. Protein sequence: CASSLFASGMNTGELFL.

There are a few counts of this clonotype. The rearrangement uses TRBV30 and TRBJ2-7; D ambiguous. The CDR3 extends over 16 amino acids. The ends were cut back, 1 base at V and 0 bases at J, with 16 bases in the middle. CDR1 is GTSNPN and CDR2 is SVGIG in the germline V gene (reference sequence). CDR3 loop: CAWSEAFRTASYEQYF. As DNA, the CDR3 is TGTGCCTGGAGTGAAGCCTTTCGGACCGCCTCCTACGAGCAGTACTTC.

This clonotype occurred many times. This chain links TRBV28 with TRBJ1-6; D is unresolved. V dropped 8 bases and J dropped 8 bases, with 10 bases sitting between them. The CDR3 totals 12 residues. Germline loops: CDR1 MDHEN, CDR2 SYDVKM. CDR3 in amino acids: CASLQRDSPLHF. The CDR3 bases are TGTGCCAGCCTTCAACGGGATTCACCCCTCCACTTT. Full variable domain (remainder filled in from reference TRBV28 and TRBJ1-6): DVKVTQSSRYLVKRTGEKVFLECVQDMDHENMFWYRQDPGLGLRLIYFSYDVKMKEKGDIPEGYSVSREKKERFSLILESASTNQTSMYLCASLQRDSPLHFGNGTRLTVT.

This clonotype was found many times. CDR3 in amino acids: CASSKGRLDTGELFF. The CDR3 DNA reads as TGTGCCAGCAGTAAGGGACGCCTAGACACCGGGGAGCTGTTTTTT. The chain recombines TRBV6-5 with TRBJ2-2, with D tentatively TRBD1 or TRBD2 (5 bases each). The CDR3 runs to 15 residues. Trimming stripped 5 bases from V and 3 bases from J, with 13 bases between. From germline, CDR1 is MNHEY and CDR2 SVGAGI.

Worth noting for this clonotype: A read error may explain this, as a much larger clone is one base away. The genes are TRBV4-2 and TRBJ2-3; 7 nucleotides match TRBD2. CDR3 length: 18 amino acids. V shed 0 bases and J 2 bases; nucleotides not matched to a gene: 11. CDR1 is LGHNA and CDR2 is YNFKEQ in the germline V gene. For the CDR3, the DNA is TGTGCCAGCAGCCAAGAACTAGCGAGAGGCCCCACCACAGATACGCAGTATTTT. It translates to CASSQELARGPTTDTQYF.

Of note for this clonotype: Relative to the germline gene, one junction end is altered; a read error may explain this. The chain joins TRBV7-8 to TRBJ2-6, with 9 bases that match TRBD1. The CDR3 runs 17 residues. Germline loops: CDR1 SGHVS, CDR2 FQNEAQ. The CDR3 protein is CASSMGTPKQGANVLSF. DNA for the CDR3: TGTGCCAGCAGCATGGGTACACCAAAACAGGGGGCCAACGTCCTGAGTTTC. Filled out from reference TRBV7-8 and TRBJ2-6, the complete variable domain reads GAGVSQSPRYKVAKRGQDVALRCDPISGHVSLFWYQQALGQGPEFLTYFQNEAQLDKSGLPSDRFFAERPEGSVSTLKIQRTQQEDSAVYLCASSMGTPKQGANVLSFGAGSRLTVL.

To note about this clonotype: The junction differs from germline at one of its ends, possibly a read error. The V and J genes are TRBV5-1 and TRBJ2-1; TRBD2 matches 10 bases. Germline CDR1 and CDR2: SGHRS and YFSETQ. The CDR3 is 17 residues long. DNA for the CDR3: TGCGCCAGCAGCTCGACGCTAGCGGGAGCGGGTAAGGATGAGCATTTCTTC. Its translation is CASSSTLAGAGKDEHFF.

To note about this clonotype: A much larger clone differs by one base, so this may be a read error. This rearrangement joins TRBV4-1 to TRBJ2-7; D is uncertain. Trimming removed 1 base from V and 7 bases from J, with 11 bases in between. CDR3 length equals 13 residues. CDR1 and CDR2 from the germline V gene are MGHRA and YSYEKL. In DNA form, the CDR3 reads TGCGCCAGCAGCCAAGGTGAAGGCTGGGAGCAGTACTTC. It codes for CASSQGEGWEQYF.

As for this clonotype: The germline gene is not matched at one end of the junction; a read error may be the cause. CDR3 loop: CSIDPGTRREDTQYF. The CDR3 coding sequence is TGCAGCATTGATCCCGGGACCCGGAGGGAAGATACGCAGTATTTT. V gene TRBV29-1 combines with J gene TRBJ2-3, with D possibly TRBD2 on 6 matching bases. CDR1 is SQVTM and CDR2 is ANQGSEA in the germline V gene. The CDR3 has 15 amino acids.

This clonotype was recorded at least ten times. The rearrangement uses TRBV4-1 and TRBJ1-1; unclear D gene. The CDR3 sequence is 14 residues long. V lost 1 base to trimming and J lost 0 bases, with 6 bases between them. CDR1 MGHRA and CDR2 YSYEKL come from the germline V gene. The chain's CDR3 is CASSQGRMNTEAFF. The DNA of the CDR3 is TGCGCCAGCAGCCAAGGCAGGATGAACACTGAAGCTTTCTTT.

This chain uses TRBV11-2 with TRBJ2-7; D is ambiguous. CDR1 SGHAT and CDR2 FQNNGV come from the germline V gene. This CDR3 region has 15 residues. Deletions cut 0 bases from V and 3 bases from J, with 12 bases between. The CDR3 sequence: CASSLEWRHVYEQYF. The DNA of the CDR3 is TGTGCCAGCAGCTTAGAGTGGCGGCATGTCTACGAGCAGTACTTC.

Points on this clonotype: At one of its ends the junction is not consistent with the germline gene, which may arise from a read error. This chain connects TRBV4-1 to TRBJ1-1; the D gene is possibly TRBD1 (5 bases). The CDR3 spans 18 residues. Germline CDR1 and CDR2: MGHRA and YSYEKL. The CDR3 sequence: CASSQDEQLFRGNTEPFF. The CDR3 DNA follows: TGCGCCAGCAGCCAAGATGAGCAGCTATTTCGGGGGAACACTGAACCTTTCTTT.

With regard to this clonotype: This may be a read error: a much more frequent sequence differs by one nucleotide. The chain uses TRBV5-1 and TRBJ2-5; 14 nucleotides agree with TRBD2. This CDR3 comprises 15 residues. Germline CDR1 is SGHRS and CDR2 is YFSETQ. Losses at the gene ends were 7 bases for V and 4 bases for J; bases not matched to a gene: 6. DNA of the CDR3: TGCGCCAGCGGGACTAGCGGGAGTTTAGTAGAGACCCAGTACTTC. Translation gives CASGTSGSLVETQYF.